One and the same sample provided the 17 T cell receptor beta chains below, sequenced in a study of control samples from healthy donors and cancer patients. Clones were sequenced by immunoSEQ multiplex PCR, and TCRdb holds only the in-frame ones, with some missing. The table lists approximately 66,000 clones, 90% of them singletons. Sequenced material: PBMCs. These receptors all stem from a man between 60 and 75 years old with colorectal cancer.

V gene TRBV14 combines with J gene TRBJ2-7, with a weak D call TRBD1 (8 bases). V lost 4 bases, J lost 3 bases, and 13 bases lay in between. The CDR3 contains 14 residues. Germline V gene data show CDR1 as SGHDN and CDR2 as FVKESK. Here the CDR3 DNA reads TGTGCCAGCAGCCGGACAGGGAGGGACTACGAGCAGTACTTC. It yields the protein CASSRTGRDYEQYF.

The J gene is TRBJ2-7, the V gene TRBV6-2 or TRBV6-3, with TRBD1 as a possible D gene (6 bases). The CDR3 loop spans 12 amino acids. Deletions cut 5 bases from V and 7 bases from J, with 12 bases between. The V gene's germline CDR1 is MNHEY and CDR2 SVGEGT. CDR3 residues: CASSSRGQEQYF. CDR3 coding DNA: TGTGCCAGCAGTAGCAGGGGACAAGAGCAGTACTTC.

In its sample, this clone was seen once. The gene calls are TRBV9 and TRBJ1-1; D call uncertain. The V end lost 4 bases, the J end lost 1 base, and 8 bases lay between the germline ends. This CDR3 contains 13 residues. The germline V gene encodes CDR1 SGDLS and CDR2 YYNGEE. The chain's CDR3 is CASSTNRNTEAFF. The CDR3 DNA reads TGTGCCAGCAGCACGAACAGGAACACTGAAGCTTTCTTT.

The chain is built from TRBV3-1 (or the pseudogene TRBV3-2) and TRBJ1-3; D gene ambiguous. Trimming took off 4 bases at V and 0 bases at J, with 7 bases between the two ends. The CDR3 extends over 14 amino acids. The germline gives CDR1 LGHDT, CDR2 YNNKEL (reference sequence). CDR3 amino acids: CASSPYGSGNTIYF. The CDR3 DNA follows: TGTGCCAGCAGCCCTTATGGCTCTGGAAACACCATATATTTT.

The chain has TRBV10-3 and TRBJ1-1, with a possible D match to TRBD1 (5 bases). The germline CDR1 and CDR2 sequences are ENHRY and SYGVKD. Trimming took off 0 bases at V and 1 base at J, with 9 bases between the two ends. CDR3 size: 15 residues. The CDR3 reads CAISESGTTNTEAFF. The CDR3 DNA is TGTGCCATCAGTGAGTCGGGGACTACGAACACTGAAGCTTTCTTT.

This chain uses TRBV21-1 with TRBJ2-1. TRBV21-1 is a known pseudogene. This CDR3 has 15 residues. The CDR3, as DNA: TGTGCCAGCAGGGGGCGCCCCGGGATGGGCAATGAGCAGTTCTTC. Translating it yields CASRGRPGMGNEQFF.

This rearrangement joins TRBV5-4 to TRBJ2-1; 10 bases agree with TRBD2. Losses at the gene ends were 1 base for V and 2 bases for J; bases not matched to a gene: 0. CDR1 and CDR2 from the germline V gene are SGHNT and YYREEE (reference sequence). The CDR3 contains 15 residues. The CDR3 coding sequence is TGTGCCAGCAGCTTGACTAGCGGGGCCTACAATGAGCAGTTCTTC. Translated, it gives CASSLTSGAYNEQFF.

The J gene is TRBJ1-1, the V gene TRBV25-1; 9 bases fit TRBD1. V shed 5 bases, J shed 1 base, and the junction held 11 bases outside the gene matches. The length of the CDR3 is 17 residues. CDR1 and CDR2 (germline): MGHDK, SYGVNS. This CDR3 reads CASSPRPGQGPNTEAFF. The DNA of the CDR3 is TGTGCCAGCAGTCCGCGACCGGGACAGGGACCGAACACTGAAGCTTTCTTT.

This chain uses TRBV28 with TRBJ1-5; D gene ambiguous. This CDR3 is built from 15 residues. Germline-derived CDR1 and CDR2 are MDHEN and SYDVKM. Trimming pared 5 bases from V and 5 bases from J, leaving 16 bases between. CDR3 nucleotide sequence: TGTGCCAGCAGTCCGCGACTGAGGTCGGATCAGCCCCAGCATTTT. Residues: CASSPRLRSDQPQHF.

The gene calls are TRBV29-1 and TRBJ1-1; maybe TRBD1 (5 bases). CDR1 is SQVTM, CDR2 ANQGSEA, per germline. V was cut by 4 bases and J by 1 base, with 10 bases left in between. CDR3 length: 13 amino acids. CDR3 coding DNA: TGCAGCGTTGCCCCGGGGCCGAACACTGAAGCTTTCTTT. Protein sequence: CSVAPGPNTEAFF.

The count of this clone is one. The V and J genes are TRBV12-3 or TRBV12-4 and TRBJ2-7, with D unclear. The length of the CDR3 is 12 residues. With 2 bases removed from V and 5 bases from J, the gap between germline ends came to 7 bases. This CDR3 is CASSLTQDEQYF. Written as DNA, the CDR3 is TGTGCCAGCAGTTTAACCCAGGACGAGCAGTACTTC.

This clone has a single count. The rearrangement joins TRBV11-2 to TRBJ1-6, with TRBD1 matching over 7 bases. The germline V gene has CDR1 SGHAT and CDR2 FQNNGV. V lost 5 bases, J lost 7 bases, and 8 bases stayed unmatched. The CDR3 runs 15 residues. The CDR3: CASSGRDRVNSPLHF. In nucleotides, the CDR3 is TGTGCCAGCAGCGGTAGAGACAGGGTGAATTCACCCCTCCACTTT.

J is TRBJ2-1 and V is TRBV5-6, with 15 bases matching TRBD2. Trimming at V came to 4 bases and at J to 6 bases, leaving 8 bases not matched to a gene. The CDR3 length is 17 residues. CDR1 SGHDT and CDR2 YYEEEE come from the germline V gene. The CDR3 reads CASSRLGLAGGGNEQFF. The CDR3, as DNA: TGTGCCAGCAGCAGACTGGGACTAGCGGGGGGCGGCAATGAGCAGTTCTTC.

The chain uses TRBV30 and TRBJ2-7, with 7 bases aligning to TRBD2. The V gene end was trimmed by 0 bases and the J gene end by 3 bases; junction bases not matched to a gene: 8. CDR1 GTSNPN and CDR2 SVGIG come from the germline V gene (reference sequence). The CDR3 sequence is 15 residues long. Here the CDR3 reads CAWSVRGVANYEQYF. The CDR3, as DNA: TGTGCCTGGAGTGTTCGGGGGGTGGCGAACTACGAGCAGTACTTC.

This clone appeared a single time. This chain uses TRBV7-9 with TRBJ2-7, with D hard to call. The V gene lost 4 bases and the J gene lost 4 bases, with 8 bases spanning the gap. The CDR3 sequence is 12 residues long. Germline loops: CDR1 SEHNR, CDR2 FQNEAQ (reference sequence). The CDR3 sequence: CASSSLRYEQYF. CDR3 coding DNA: TGTGCCAGCAGCTCCCTACGATACGAGCAGTACTTC.

V usage is TRBV7-3 and J usage is TRBJ1-1; tentative D call: TRBD1 (6 bases). The V and J ends lost 3 bases and 0 bases respectively, with 11 bases between them. This CDR3 spans 15 amino acids. Per the germline V gene, CDR1 is SGHTA and CDR2 is FQGTGA. CDR3 loop: CASSLGRGMNTEAFF. In nucleotides, the CDR3 is TGTGCCAGCAGCTTGGGCAGGGGCATGAACACTGAAGCTTTCTTT.

The CDR3 nucleotides read TGTGCCAGCAGTCCCGGGGGCTTCTCTGGAAACACCATATATTTT. This sequence encodes CASSPGGFSGNTIYF. This chain links TRBV5-6 with TRBJ1-3; possible D gene TRBD1, 6 bases. This CDR3 has 15 amino acids. The germline V and J ends were trimmed by 5 bases and 0 bases, with 12 bases remaining between them. Per germline, CDR1 SGHDT and CDR2 YYEEEE.